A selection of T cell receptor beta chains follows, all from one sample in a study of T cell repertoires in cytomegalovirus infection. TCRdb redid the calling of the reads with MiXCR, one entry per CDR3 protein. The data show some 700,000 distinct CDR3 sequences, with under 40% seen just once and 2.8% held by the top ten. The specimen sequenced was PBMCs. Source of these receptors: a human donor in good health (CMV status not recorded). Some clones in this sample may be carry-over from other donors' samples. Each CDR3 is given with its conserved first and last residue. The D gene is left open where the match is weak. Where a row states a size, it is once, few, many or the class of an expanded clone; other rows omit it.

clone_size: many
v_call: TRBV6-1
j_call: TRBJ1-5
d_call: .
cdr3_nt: TGTGCCAGCAGTGAGGCAGGGGGCAATCAGCCCCAGCATTTT
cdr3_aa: CASSEAGGNQPQHF

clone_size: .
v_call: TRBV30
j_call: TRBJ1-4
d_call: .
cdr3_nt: TGTGCCTTATCTCCCGGGACCCCTAAAGAAAAACTGTTTTTT
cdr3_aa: CALSPGTPKEKLFF

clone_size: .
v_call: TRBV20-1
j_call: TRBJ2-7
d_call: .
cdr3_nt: TGCAGTGCTAGGCTCGGGGCAAAGGACGAGCAGTACTTC
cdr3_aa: CSARLGAKDEQYF

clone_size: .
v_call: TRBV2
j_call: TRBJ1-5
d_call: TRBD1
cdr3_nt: TGTGCCAGCAGACAACAGGGGCAACATCAGCCCCAGCATTTT
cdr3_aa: CASRQQGQHQPQHF

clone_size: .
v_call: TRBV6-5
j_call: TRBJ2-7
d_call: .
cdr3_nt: TGTGCCAGCAGTTACAGCCCCACGCACGAGCAGTACTTC
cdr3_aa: CASSYSPTHEQYF

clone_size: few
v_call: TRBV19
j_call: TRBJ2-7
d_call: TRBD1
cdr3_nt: TGTGCCAGCCGGGACAGGGGTGGCGAGCAGTACTTC
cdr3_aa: CASRDRGGEQYF

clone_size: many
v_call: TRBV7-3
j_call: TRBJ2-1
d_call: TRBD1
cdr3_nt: TGTGCCAGCAGCTCCGGGACAGGGGCCTACAATGAGCAGTTCTTC
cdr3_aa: CASSSGTGAYNEQFF

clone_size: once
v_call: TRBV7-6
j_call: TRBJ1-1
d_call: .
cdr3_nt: TGTGCCAGCAGAACAGGGAGTACTGGAGCTTTCTTT
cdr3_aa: CASRTGSTGAFF

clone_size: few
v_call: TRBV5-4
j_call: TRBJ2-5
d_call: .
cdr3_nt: TGTGCCAGCAGCGGATCGACAGGAGGGCAAGAGACCCAGTACTTC
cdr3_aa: CASSGSTGGQETQYF

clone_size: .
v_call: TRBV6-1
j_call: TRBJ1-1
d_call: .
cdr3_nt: TGTGCCAGCAGCTACGGATCGCCGGCGAACACTGAAGCTTTCTTT
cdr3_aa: CASSYGSPANTEAFF

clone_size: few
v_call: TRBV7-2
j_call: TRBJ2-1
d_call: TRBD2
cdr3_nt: TGTGCCAGCAGCTTTACTAGCGGGACCTACAATGAGCAGTTCTTC
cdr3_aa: CASSFTSGTYNEQFF

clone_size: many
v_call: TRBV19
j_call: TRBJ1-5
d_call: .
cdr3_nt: TGTGCCACCCATAATAGGAGGGGAGAACAGCCCCAGCATTTT
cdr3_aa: CATHNRRGEQPQHF

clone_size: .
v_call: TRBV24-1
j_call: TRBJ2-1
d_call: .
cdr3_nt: TGTGCCACCAGTGATTTGGGGGGGGCGCGTGAGCAGTTCTTC
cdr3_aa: CATSDLGGAREQFF

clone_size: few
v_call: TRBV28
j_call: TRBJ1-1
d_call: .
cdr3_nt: TGTGCCAGCACGGGCAGGATGAACACTGAAGCTTTCTTT
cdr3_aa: CASTGRMNTEAFF

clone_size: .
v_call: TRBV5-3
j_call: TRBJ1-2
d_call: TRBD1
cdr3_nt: TGTGCCAGCAGCTCCCCGACAGGGGCTGGCTACACCTTC
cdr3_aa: CASSSPTGAGYTF

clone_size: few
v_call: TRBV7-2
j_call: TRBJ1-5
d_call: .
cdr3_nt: TGTGCCAGCAGCTTACGGGGACCTCAGCCCCAGCATTTT
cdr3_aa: CASSLRGPQPQHF

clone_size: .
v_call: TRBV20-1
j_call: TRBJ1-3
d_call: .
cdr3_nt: TGCAGTGCTAGAGATTTGGGGAGTACCTCTGGAAACACCATATATTTT
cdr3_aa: CSARDLGSTSGNTIYF

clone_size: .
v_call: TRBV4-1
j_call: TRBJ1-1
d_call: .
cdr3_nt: TGCGCCAGCAGCCAACCTACAGAGAACACTGAAGCTTTCTTT
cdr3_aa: CASSQPTENTEAFF

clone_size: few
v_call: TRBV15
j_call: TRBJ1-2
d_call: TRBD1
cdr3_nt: TGTGCCACCAGCAGAGGACAGGGAGAGACCTATGGCTACACCTTC
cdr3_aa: CATSRGQGETYGYTF

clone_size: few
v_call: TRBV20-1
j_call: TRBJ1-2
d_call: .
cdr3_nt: TGCAGTGCTAGAGGAAAACAGGACTATGGCTACACCTTC
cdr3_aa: CSARGKQDYGYTF